This T cell receptor (beta chain) was observed in a study of shared clonotypes between healthy human individuals. The V and J ends lost 4 bases and 7 bases, in that order; junction bases with no gene match: 10. CDR1 is SGHDT and CDR2 is YYEEEE in the germline V gene. The length of the CDR3 is 16 residues. Generated by immunoSEQ multiplex PCR, the TCRdb table keeps only in-frame clones and is missing some. Of roughly 490,000 clones in the sample, over 65% were seen once. The specimen sequenced was PBMCs. The TCR comes from a woman aged 40 to 49 in good health. Some clones in this sample may be carry-over from other donors' samples. The J gene is TRBJ2-2, the V gene TRBV5-6; 10 nucleotides match TRBD2. The DNA of the CDR3 is TGTGCCAGCAGCCCTAATCTAGCGGGAGAGGGCGGGGAGCTGTTTTTT. Its translation: CASSPNLAGEGGELFF. Full variable domain (remainder filled in from reference TRBV5-6 and TRBJ2-2): DAGVTQSPTHLIKTRGQQVTLRCSPKSGHDTVSWYQQALGQGPQFIFQYYEEEERQRGNFPDRFSGHQFPNYSSELNVNALLLGDSALYLCASSPNLAGEGGELFFGEGSRLTVL.